Below, 30 T cell receptor beta chains from the same sample are listed, as sequenced in a study of technical replicates of blood from several donors. TCRdb keeps only in-frame clones here, not all; method: immunoSEQ multiplex PCR. The table has tens of thousands of clones, just under 97% seen once. Sequenced input: T cells isolated from PBMCs. The receptors were gathered from a human donor in good health.

The V and J genes are TRBV7-9 and TRBJ2-5, with 7 bases aligning to TRBD1. Germline V gene data show CDR1 as SEHNR and CDR2 as FQNEAQ (reference sequence). The CDR3 loop spans 13 amino acids. V trimming: 5 bases; J trimming: 1 base; junction bases outside the gene matches: 1. CDR3 nucleotides: TGTGCCAGCAGCGGGACAGCCCAAGAGACCCAGTACTTC. This sequence encodes CASSGTAQETQYF.

The chain couples TRBV7-8 to TRBJ2-1; 15 bases are shared with TRBD2. The V gene's germline CDR1 is SGHVS and CDR2 FQNEAQ. The CDR3 consists of 15 residues. J was trimmed by 4 bases and V by 6 bases; bases with no gene match: 1. CDR3 sequence (DNA): TGTGCCAGCAGGGGGACTAGCGGGGGGTACAATGAGCAGTTCTTC. This gives the protein CASRGTSGGYNEQFF.

The V and J genes are TRBV2 and TRBJ2-2, with D possibly matching TRBD1 (6 bases). This CDR3 spans 14 amino acids. V dropped 8 bases and J dropped 4 bases, with 14 bases sitting between them. Per germline, CDR1 SNHLY and CDR2 FYNNEI. The CDR3 DNA is TGTGCCAGCCGGGGACAAGGGGGCACCGGGGAGCTGTTTTTT. Its translation is CASRGQGGTGELFF.

This clone appeared a single time. The genes are TRBV12-5 and TRBJ2-6, with unresolved D. There are 17 residues in the CDR3. The germline V gene encodes CDR1 LGHNT and CDR2 FRNRAP. Trimming left V 0 bases short and J 2 bases short, with 11 bases between. Here the CDR3 reads CASGLVLSRPGANVLTF. CDR3 sequence (DNA): TGTGCTAGTGGTTTGGTACTTTCCAGGCCTGGGGCCAACGTCCTGACTTTC. Filled out from reference TRBV12-5 and TRBJ2-6, the complete variable domain reads DARVTQTPRHKVTEMGQEVTMRCQPILGHNTVFWYRQTMMQGLELLAYFRNRAPLDDSGMPKDRFSAEMPDATLATLKIQPSEPRDSAVYFCASGLVLSRPGANVLTFGAGSRLTVL.

CDR3 DNA: TGTGCCAGCATGGAGGTCTTCGGTCAGCCCCAGCATTTT. Its protein is CASMEVFGQPQHF. The chain joins TRBV6-1 to TRBJ1-5; D is uncertain. Germline CDR1 reads MNHNS; CDR2 reads SASEGT. The CDR3 is 13 residues long. Trimming stripped 7 bases from V and 6 bases from J, with 13 bases between.

The rearrangement uses TRBV27 and TRBJ2-7; 9 bases fit TRBD1. In germline, CDR1 is MNHEY, CDR2 SMNVEV (reference sequence). The CDR3 loop spans 14 amino acids. With 4 bases clipped from V and 2 bases from J, the junction kept 3 bases outside the gene matches. CDR3 coding DNA: TGTGCCAGCAGTTCCGGGACAGGGCCCTACGAGCAGTACTTC. It translates to CASSSGTGPYEQYF.

The chain has TRBV7-6 and TRBJ1-1; D uncertain. Trimming removed 5 bases from V and 1 base from J, with 8 bases in between. This CDR3 is built from 13 residues. In germline, CDR1 is SGHVS, CDR2 FNYEAQ. CDR3 nucleotides: TGTGCCAGCAGCCGGCGGGGGAACACTGAAGCTTTCTTT. Amino acids: CASSRRGNTEAFF.

This clone was seen a single time. V and J are TRBV28 and TRBJ2-6; D perhaps matches TRBD1 (6 bases). This CDR3 spans 19 amino acids. Germline V gene sequence: CDR1 MDHEN, CDR2 SYDVKM. Trimming removed 3 bases from V and 0 bases from J, with 18 bases in between. This CDR3 is CASSFPVPQGSSGANVLTF. CDR3 in DNA: TGTGCCAGCAGTTTTCCCGTCCCACAGGGAAGCTCTGGGGCCAACGTCCTGACTTTC.

V is TRBV19 and J is TRBJ1-2; the match to TRBD1 covers 7 bases. V lost 4 bases, J lost 8 bases, and 10 bases stayed unmatched. This CDR3 spans 14 amino acids. Germline V gives CDR1 LNHDA, CDR2 SQIVND (reference sequence). CDR3 nucleotide sequence: TGTGCCAGTAGTAACCCGACAGGGAGGCACGGCTACACCTTC. This translates into CASSNPTGRHGYTF.

This chain connects TRBV11-3 to TRBJ2-2, with 9 positions matching TRBD1. With 5 bases clipped from V and 0 bases from J, the junction kept 4 bases outside the gene matches. Germline V gene data show CDR1 as SGHNT and CDR2 as YENEEA. The CDR3 sequence is 16 residues long. The CDR3 spells CASSKTGGPNTGELFF. The CDR3 bases are TGTGCCAGCAGCAAAACAGGGGGCCCGAACACCGGGGAGCTGTTTTTT.

V is TRBV29-1 and J is TRBJ2-2; no reliable D call. CDR1 and CDR2 from the germline V gene are SQVTM and ANQGSEA. The CDR3 has 13 amino acids. V was cut by 7 bases and J by 5 bases, with 14 bases left in between. In DNA, the CDR3 is TGCAGCGGTGGAAGCGTGAAAACCGGGGAGCTGTTTTTT. It translates to CSGGSVKTGELFF.

The CDR3 sequence: CASTTRQGLAPTGELFF. CDR3 DNA sequence: TGTGCCAGCACCACTCGGCAGGGACTAGCCCCCACCGGGGAGCTGTTTTTT. The rearrangement uses TRBV28 and TRBJ2-2, with TRBD2 matching 9 bases. Germline CDR1 MDHEN, CDR2 SYDVKM. There are 17 residues in the CDR3. Trimming removed 7 bases from V and 4 bases from J; junction bases left unmatched: 13.

CDR3 in amino acids: CASSLQSPTGELFF. The CDR3 DNA reads TGTGCCAGTAGCCTACAGAGCCCAACCGGGGAGCTGTTTTTT. The chain carries TRBV19 and TRBJ2-2; unclear D gene. Trimming shortened V by 6 bases and J by 5 bases, and 13 bases separated the two germline ends. The CDR3 runs 14 residues. CDR1 and CDR2 from the germline V gene are LNHDA and SQIVND (reference sequence).

The chain employs TRBV5-8 and TRBJ2-1; 9 bases match TRBD2. Germline CDR1 is SGHTS and CDR2 is YDEGEE. V lost 0 bases and J lost 4; bases outside the gene matches: 2. This CDR3 spans 15 amino acids. CDR3 nucleotide sequence: TGTGCCAGCAGCTTGGAGGGACTAGCTTACAATGAGCAGTTCTTC. Its protein is CASSLEGLAYNEQFF.

The chain links TRBV11-3 to TRBJ1-1; 10 bases line up with TRBD1. Germline lookup yields CDR1 SGHNT and CDR2 YENEEA. The ends lost 5 bases at V and 0 bases at J; junction bases unmatched: 12. This CDR3 has 18 residues. Written as DNA, the CDR3 is TGTGCCAGCAGCCTTAGAGGGTGGGACAGGGGCCTGAACACTGAAGCTTTCTTT. Protein sequence: CASSLRGWDRGLNTEAFF.

The chain employs TRBV6-6 and TRBJ2-3; 7 positions agree with TRBD1. The CDR3 runs 14 residues. Losses at the gene ends were 4 bases for V and 4 bases for J; bases not matched to a gene: 5. Germline assignment: CDR1 MNHNY and CDR2 SVGAGI (reference sequence). CDR3 in amino acids: CASSSTGLADTQYF. The CDR3 DNA sequence: TGTGCCAGCAGTTCGACAGGGTTGGCAGATACGCAGTATTTT.

The rearrangement uses TRBV2 and TRBJ2-3, with 9 bases lining up with TRBD2. After removal of 4 bases from V and 7 bases from J, the junction contained 12 bases not matched to a gene. This CDR3 region has 16 residues. Germline CDR1 SNHLY, CDR2 FYNNEI. CDR3 residues: CASSVGARGGVYTQYF. The CDR3 DNA sequence: TGTGCCAGCAGTGTGGGAGCGCGGGGGGGCGTCTATACGCAGTATTTT.

The J gene is TRBJ2-5, the V gene TRBV7-6, with a tentative D call TRBD1 (7 bases). Germline lookup yields CDR1 SGHVS and CDR2 FNYEAQ. Trimming took off 4 bases at V and 5 bases at J, with 11 bases between the two ends. The CDR3 totals 13 residues. The CDR3 DNA reads TGTGCCAGCAGCTCACAGGGGAGGGAGACCCAGTACTTC. Its translation: CASSSQGRETQYF.

The V call is TRBV7-9, the J call TRBJ2-7; weak D call: TRBD1 (6 bases). Trimming removed 6 bases at V and 7 bases at J, with 13 bases between. CDR3 length: 12 amino acids. CDR1 and CDR2 (germline): SEHNR, FQNEAQ (reference sequence). The CDR3 is CASRSGAGEQYF. In DNA form, the CDR3 reads TGTGCCAGCAGGTCAGGGGCAGGGGAGCAGTACTTC.

The genes are TRBV10-2 and TRBJ1-1, with TRBD1 matching 7 bases. The germline V gene has CDR1 WSHSY and CDR2 SAAADI. The CDR3 totals 13 residues. Trimming removed 3 bases from V and 3 bases from J; junction bases left unmatched: 1. The CDR3 DNA sequence: TGCGCCAGCAGTGACGACAGGGACACTGAAGCTTTCTTT. Translation gives CASSDDRDTEAFF.

V gene TRBV7-9 combines with J gene TRBJ1-5; D is uncertain. The CDR3 has 13 amino acids. Per germline, CDR1 SEHNR and CDR2 FQNEAQ (reference sequence). The V end was cut by 0 bases, the J end by 9 bases, with 9 bases between. The CDR3 DNA follows: TGTGCCAGCAGCTTAGCCATCTCCGGGCCCCAGCATTTT. This translates into CASSLAISGPQHF. Combining the CDR3 with reference TRBV7-9 and TRBJ1-5 gives the whole variable domain DTGVSQNPRHKITKRGQNVTFRCDPISEHNRLYWYRQTLGQGPEFLTYFQNEAQLEKSRLLSDRFSAERPKGSFSTLEIQRTEQGDSAMYLCASSLAISGPQHFGDGTRLSIL.

V and J are TRBV2 and TRBJ2-7; 13 nucleotides line up with TRBD2. The CDR3 totals 17 residues. J lost 4 bases, V lost 6 bases, and 12 bases had no gene match. Germline V gene lookup returns CDR1 SNHLY and CDR2 FYNNEI. This CDR3 reads CASRRLAGGAPEYEQYF. In DNA form, the CDR3 reads TGTGCCAGCAGGAGACTAGCGGGAGGTGCCCCTGAGTACGAGCAGTACTTC.

This chain joins TRBV7-6 and TRBJ2-7; 9 nucleotides agree with TRBD1. The V segment lost 4 bases and the J segment 10 bases; nucleotides outside the gene matches: 8. The CDR3 runs 13 residues. Germline V gene data show CDR1 as SGHVS and CDR2 as FNYEAQ. CDR3 in DNA: TGTGCCAGCAGCTCCACCCGGGACAGGGTTCAGTACTTC. This encodes CASSSTRDRVQYF.

The chain couples TRBV5-1 to TRBJ2-7; D may be TRBD2 (6 bases). The CDR3 length is 16 residues. Germline CDR1 SGHRS, CDR2 YFSETQ. V was trimmed by 4 bases and J by 0 bases, leaving 17 bases between them. The DNA of the CDR3 is TGCGCCAGCAGCCGCGGTTGGGGGGAGGACTCCTACGAGCAGTACTTC. Translation gives CASSRGWGEDSYEQYF.

V usage is TRBV5-1 and J usage is TRBJ2-1; TRBD2 aligns across 11 bases. The CDR3 covers 15 residues. Germline V gene sequence: CDR1 SGHRS, CDR2 YFSETQ. Losses at the gene ends were 5 bases for V and 6 bases for J; bases not matched to a gene: 7. The CDR3 loop reads CASRDTSGRRNEQFF. CDR3 sequence (DNA): TGCGCCAGCAGGGATACTAGCGGGAGACGCAATGAGCAGTTCTTC.

The V and J genes are TRBV6-1 and TRBJ2-3; TRBD2 agrees at 8 bases. The germline V gene encodes CDR1 MNHNS and CDR2 SASEGT. The J segment lost 5 bases and the V segment lost 3 bases, leaving 7 bases of the junction unmatched. The CDR3 spans 15 residues. CDR3 in DNA: TGTGCCAGCAGTGACGGGGGGGGTTTCGGAGATACGCAGTATTTT. Encoded protein: CASSDGGGFGDTQYF.

This clone was seen once. J is TRBJ2-5 and V is TRBV7-9; 8 bases line up with TRBD2. Germline assignment: CDR1 SEHNR and CDR2 FQNEAQ (reference sequence). The V segment lost 5 bases and the J segment 5 bases; nucleotides outside the gene matches: 7. This CDR3 has 14 amino acids. CDR3 sequence reads: CASSILAGWETQYF. CDR3 in DNA: TGTGCCAGCAGCATCTTAGCGGGATGGGAGACCCAGTACTTC.

The chain employs TRBV6-5 and TRBJ1-1, with TRBD1 identical over 7 bases. This CDR3 region has 14 residues. V lost 6 bases, J lost 1 base, and 5 bases stayed unmatched. CDR1 is MNHEY, CDR2 SVGAGI, per germline. Here the CDR3 DNA reads TGTGCCAGCAGGACAGGGTTGAGGAACACTGAAGCTTTCTTT. This gives the protein CASRTGLRNTEAFF.

V gene TRBV10-3 combines with J gene TRBJ1-5; TRBD1 might be the D (6 bases). The CDR3 is 16 residues long. Trimming shortened V by 0 bases and J by 1 base, and 10 bases separated the two germline ends. Germline V lookup: CDR1 ENHRY, CDR2 SYGVKD. The CDR3 loop reads CAISESAGQSNQPQHF. DNA for the CDR3: TGTGCCATCAGTGAGTCGGCTGGACAGAGCAATCAGCCCCAGCATTTT.

This chain uses TRBV4-1 with TRBJ1-2; D unresolved. Per the germline V gene, CDR1 is MGHRA and CDR2 is YSYEKL. This CDR3 has 16 residues. V lost 0 bases to trimming and J lost 4 bases, with 15 bases between them. CDR3 residues: CASSQEGLPGSYGYTF. DNA of the CDR3: TGCGCCAGCAGCCAAGAAGGACTCCCTGGGAGCTATGGCTACACCTTC.